The 20 T cell receptor beta chains reported below all come from one sample, sequenced in a study of T cell repertoires and Cas9 in healthy adults (dated by TCRdb to about 2018). Preparation of the library involved the immunoSEQ multiplex PCR assay. What TCRdb holds here is the immuneACCESS table cut down to in-frame rearrangements. Part of the clones is not present; checked against another copy, under half of the missing clones reflect an unresolved V gene, and the others are unexplained. The sample table shows approximately 22,000 clones, and roughly 90% are seen once. Of the sample, approximately 0.8% is held by the ten largest clones. The specimen sequenced was CD4+ effector T cells (CD127+, CD25-, CD137-, CD154-) from PBMCs; culture status not recorded. The origin of the receptors is a human donor in good health.

A single count supports this clone. J is TRBJ1-2 and V is TRBV4-1; D possibly corresponds to TRBD1 (5 bases). V lost 0 bases and J lost 2, with 7 bases in between. The CDR3 totals 14 residues. The germline CDR1 and CDR2 sequences are MGHRA and YSYEKL. CDR3 in DNA: TGCGCCAGCAGCCAAGATCGGGGGAACTATGGCTACACCTTC. Translating it yields CASSQDRGNYGYTF.

The V call is TRBV28, the J call TRBJ2-7; 9 nucleotides line up with TRBD1. This CDR3 has 18 amino acids. The germline CDR1 and CDR2 sequences are MDHEN and SYDVKM. Trimming cost V 2 bases and J 4 bases; bases outside gene matches: 15. The CDR3 spells CASSLGIPPGQGSYEQYV. DNA for the CDR3: TGTGCCAGCAGTTTAGGGATACCTCCGGGACAGGGCTCTTACGAGCAGTACGTC.

V is TRBV28 and J is TRBJ2-2, with 9 bases that match TRBD2. Germline-derived CDR1 and CDR2 are MDHEN and SYDVKM. The junction had 12 bases not matched to a gene; V was cut back by 8 bases and J by 8 bases. This CDR3 has 15 amino acids. The chain's CDR3 is CASHSLAGHGGELFF. CDR3 DNA sequence: TGTGCCAGCCATTCACTAGCGGGTCATGGGGGGGAGCTGTTTTTT.

This chain joins TRBV5-5 and TRBJ1-4, with D maybe TRBD1 (5 bases). Germline V CDR1 and CDR2: SGHKS, YYEKEE (reference sequence). Trimming cost V 4 bases and J 4 bases, with 14 bases left between them. The length of the CDR3 is 15 residues. CDR3 nucleotides: TGTGCCAGCAGCACGGGACTGATGGGTAATGAAAAACTGTTTTTT. As protein: CASSTGLMGNEKLFF.

CDR3 region: CASSSPWLSRVNTEAFF. The CDR3 region has the DNA TGTGCCAGCAGCTCACCCTGGTTAAGTAGGGTGAACACTGAAGCTTTCTTT. The V and J genes are TRBV7-8 and TRBJ1-1; D remains ambiguous. V was cut by 4 bases and J by 0 bases, with 18 bases left in between. This CDR3 is 17 amino acids long. Germline CDR1 reads SGHVS; CDR2 reads FQNEAQ.

The gene calls are TRBV5-1 and TRBJ1-1; 7 bases map to TRBD1. The CDR3 is 14 residues long. CDR1 is SGHRS, CDR2 YFSETQ, per germline. Losses at the gene ends were 4 bases for V and 3 bases for J; bases not matched to a gene: 6. The CDR3 region has the DNA TGCGCCAGCAGCCTCGAGGGGGCCTACACTGAAGCTTTCTTT. Translated: CASSLEGAYTEAFF.

V usage is TRBV7-2 and J usage is TRBJ2-1; D is unclear. V was trimmed by 3 bases and J by 5 bases, leaving 8 bases between them. Looked up from germline, CDR1 is SGHTA and CDR2 is FQGNSA. CDR3 length equals 13 residues. The CDR3 DNA reads TGTGCCAGCAGCTTCGGCCGGAACAATGAGCAGTTCTTC. Residues: CASSFGRNNEQFF.

This clone was seen a single time. The chain has TRBV4-3 and TRBJ1-6; no firm D call. Germline values: CDR1 LGHNA, CDR2 YSLEER. Between the trimmed V and J ends, which lost 4 bases and 8 bases, there was a span of 15 bases. The CDR3 sequence is 15 residues long. The CDR3 loop is CASSRERRRDSPLHF. In DNA form, the CDR3 reads TGCGCCAGCAGCCGGGAAAGACGGAGGGATTCACCCCTCCACTTT.

This sequence joins TRBV5-1 and TRBJ1-1, with a weak D call TRBD1 (5 bases). The germline CDR1 and CDR2 sequences are SGHRS and YFSETQ. There are 14 residues in the CDR3. V lost 3 bases and J lost 3, with 12 bases in between. CDR3 sequence reads: CASSSEPTDTEAFF. The CDR3 DNA is TGCGCCAGCAGCTCGGAGCCGACAGACACTGAAGCTTTCTTT.

The V gene is TRBV6-6, the J gene TRBJ1-1; D gene uncertain. Germline loops: CDR1 MNHNY, CDR2 SVGAGI (reference sequence). V gave up 7 bases and J gave up 2 bases, with 20 bases separating them. The length of the CDR3 is 16 residues. The CDR3 spells CASIPLRSGQNTEAFF. The CDR3, as DNA: TGTGCCAGCATTCCTCTCCGTAGCGGGCAAAACACTGAAGCTTTCTTT.

The CDR3 sequence is CASSYEGAYEQYF. CDR3 sequence (DNA): TGTGCCAGCAGTTACGAGGGGGCCTACGAGCAGTACTTC. The chain has TRBV6-5 and TRBJ2-5, with D maybe TRBD1 (6 bases). The J call may be incorrect, as the DNA end agrees better with TRBJ2-7. The germline gives CDR1 MNHEY, CDR2 SVGAGI. CDR3 length: 13 amino acids.

The chain uses TRBV6-4 and TRBJ2-2; D unresolved. The V gene lost 6 bases and the J gene lost 1 base, with 9 bases spanning the gap. The CDR3 consists of 14 residues. Germline values: CDR1 MRHNA, CDR2 SNTAGT. The CDR3 region is CASSQEMNTGELFF. In DNA, the CDR3 is TGTGCCAGCAGCCAAGAAATGAACACCGGGGAGCTGTTTTTT.

This clone was detected only once. This rearrangement joins TRBV18 to TRBJ2-7; unclear D gene. The CDR3 extends over 13 amino acids. CDR1 is KGHSH and CDR2 is LQKENI in the germline V gene. V was trimmed by 3 bases and J by 0 bases, leaving 6 bases between them. DNA of the CDR3: TGTGCCAGCTCACCCGGCGGCTCCTACGAGCAGTACGTC. Protein: CASSPGGSYEQYV.

The J gene is TRBJ1-3, the V gene TRBV6-1; no definite D call. V gave up 6 bases and J gave up 0 bases, with 6 bases separating them. CDR3 size: 13 residues. Germline CDR1 and CDR2: MNHNS and SASEGT. CDR3 sequence: CASRGSSGNTIYF. In DNA, the CDR3 is TGTGCCAGCAGAGGGAGCTCTGGAAACACCATATATTTT.

V and J are TRBV27 and TRBJ2-3; possibly TRBD2 for D (5 bases). Trimming stripped 2 bases from V and 12 bases from J, with 9 bases between. The germline V gene encodes CDR1 MNHEY and CDR2 SMNVEV (reference sequence). The CDR3 is 11 amino acids. CDR3 protein: CASSLGRHQYF. CDR3 coding DNA: TGTGCCAGCAGTTTAGGGAGACACCAGTATTTT.

V usage is TRBV7-8 and J usage is TRBJ2-3, with D tentatively TRBD1 (6 bases). The V end was cut by 4 bases, the J end by 4 bases, with 12 bases between. CDR1 and CDR2 (germline): SGHVS, FQNEAQ. This CDR3 has 14 residues. CDR3 amino acids: CASSYDRFSDTQYF. CDR3 DNA sequence: TGTGCCAGCAGCTATGACAGGTTTTCAGATACGCAGTATTTT.

This rearrangement joins TRBV7-8 to TRBJ1-2, with D unclear. V was cut by 5 bases and J by 5 bases, with 18 bases left in between. CDR3 size: 15 residues. The germline CDR1 and CDR2 sequences are SGHVS and FQNEAQ. The CDR3 spells CASSLDTPRGYGYTF. The CDR3 DNA follows: TGTGCCAGCAGCCTCGACACCCCTCGAGGATATGGCTACACCTTC.

The V and J genes are TRBV19 and TRBJ1-5; D gene ambiguous. Germline CDR1 reads LNHDA; CDR2 reads SQIVND (reference sequence). The CDR3 totals 16 residues. Trimming removed 3 bases at V and 5 bases at J, with 17 bases between. The CDR3 DNA follows: TGTGCCAGTAGTATTTGGGGTCGTGGGGAGGATCAGCCCCAGCATTTT. Translated, it gives CASSIWGRGEDQPQHF. The complete variable domain, with remaining parts taken from reference TRBV19 and TRBJ1-5, reads DGGITQSPKYLFRKEGQNVTLSCEQNLNHDAMYWYRQDPGQGLRLIYYSQIVNDFQKGDIAEGYSVSREKKESFPLTVTSAQKNPTAFYLCASSIWGRGEDQPQHFGDGTRLSIL.

V gene TRBV7-2 combines with J gene TRBJ2-3, with a possible D match to TRBD1 (6 bases). The CDR3 is made up of 15 amino acids. CDR1 and CDR2 (germline): SGHTA, FQGNSA. Trimming removed 3 bases at V and 3 bases at J, with 13 bases between. The CDR3 sequence: CASSFLAQGTDTQYF. The CDR3 DNA follows: TGTGCCAGCAGCTTCCTTGCCCAGGGGACAGATACGCAGTATTTT.

V usage is TRBV30 and J usage is TRBJ2-2; maybe TRBD1 (5 bases). CDR1 and CDR2 (germline): GTSNPN, SVGIG (reference sequence). The CDR3 contains 13 residues. Deletions cut 5 bases from V and 2 bases from J, with 9 bases between. The DNA of the CDR3 is TGTGCCTGGTCGACAGATAACACCGGGGAGCTGTTTTTT. It codes for CAWSTDNTGELFF.